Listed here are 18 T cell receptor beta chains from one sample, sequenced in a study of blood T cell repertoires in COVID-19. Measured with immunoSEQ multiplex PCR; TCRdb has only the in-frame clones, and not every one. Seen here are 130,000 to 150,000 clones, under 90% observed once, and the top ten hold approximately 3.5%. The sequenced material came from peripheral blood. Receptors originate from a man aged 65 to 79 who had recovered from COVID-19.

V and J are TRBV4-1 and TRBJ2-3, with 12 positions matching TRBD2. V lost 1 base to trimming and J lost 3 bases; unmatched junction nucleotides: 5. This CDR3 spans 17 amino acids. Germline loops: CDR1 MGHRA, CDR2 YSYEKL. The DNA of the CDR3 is TGCGCCAGCAGCCAAGTCCCGACTAGCGGGAGAACAGATACGCAGTATTTT. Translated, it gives CASSQVPTSGRTDTQYF.

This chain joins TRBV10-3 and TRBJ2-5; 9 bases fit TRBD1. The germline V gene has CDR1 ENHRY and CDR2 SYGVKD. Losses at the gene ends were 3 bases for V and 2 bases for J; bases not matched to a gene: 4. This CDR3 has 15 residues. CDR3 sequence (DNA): TGTGCCATCAGTGAAAAGGACAGGGGTCAAGAGACCCAGTACTTC. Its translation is CAISEKDRGQETQYF.

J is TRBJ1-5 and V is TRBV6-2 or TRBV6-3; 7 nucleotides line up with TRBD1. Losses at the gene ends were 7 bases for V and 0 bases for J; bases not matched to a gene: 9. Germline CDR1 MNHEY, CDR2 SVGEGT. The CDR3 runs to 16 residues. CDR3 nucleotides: TGTGCCAGCACCCCCAGGGGGAGGCATAGCAATCAGCCCCAGCATTTT. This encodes CASTPRGRHSNQPQHF.

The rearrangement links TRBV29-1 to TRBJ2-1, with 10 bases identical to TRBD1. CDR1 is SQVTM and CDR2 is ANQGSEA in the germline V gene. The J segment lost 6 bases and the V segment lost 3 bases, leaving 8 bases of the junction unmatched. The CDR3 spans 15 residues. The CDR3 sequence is CSVEGPGQGPNEQFF. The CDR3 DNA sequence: TGCAGCGTTGAGGGACCGGGACAGGGGCCCAATGAGCAGTTCTTC.

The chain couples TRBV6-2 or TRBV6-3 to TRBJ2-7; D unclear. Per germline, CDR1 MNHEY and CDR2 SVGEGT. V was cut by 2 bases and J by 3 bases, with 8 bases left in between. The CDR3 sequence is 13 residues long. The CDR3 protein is CASSYASYYEQYF. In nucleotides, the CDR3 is TGTGCCAGCAGTTACGCCAGTTACTACGAGCAGTACTTC.

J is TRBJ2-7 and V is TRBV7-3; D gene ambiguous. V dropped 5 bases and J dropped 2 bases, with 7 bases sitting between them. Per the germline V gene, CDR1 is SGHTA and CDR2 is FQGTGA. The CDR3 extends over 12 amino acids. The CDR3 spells CASSIRPYEQYF. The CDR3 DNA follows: TGTGCCAGCAGCATAAGGCCCTACGAGCAGTACTTC. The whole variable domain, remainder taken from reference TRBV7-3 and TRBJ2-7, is GAGVSQTPSNKVTEKGKYVELRCDPISGHTALYWYRQSLGQGPEFLIYFQGTGAADDSGLPNDRFFAVRPEGSVSTLKIQRTERGDSAVYLCASSIRPYEQYFGPGTRLTVT.

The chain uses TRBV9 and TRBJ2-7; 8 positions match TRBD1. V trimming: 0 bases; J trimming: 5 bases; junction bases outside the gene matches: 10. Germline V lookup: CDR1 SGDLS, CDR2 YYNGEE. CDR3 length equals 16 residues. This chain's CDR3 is CASSVAGQGNRDEQYF. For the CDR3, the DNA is TGTGCCAGCAGCGTAGCAGGACAGGGAAATAGGGACGAGCAGTACTTC.

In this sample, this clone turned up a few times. CDR3 DNA: TGTGCCAGCAGTTACTCGGGGGCTACATTGAGCCACGAGCAGTACTTC. Translation: CASSYSGATLSHEQYF. The chain joins TRBV6-5 to TRBJ2-7, with TRBD1 as a possible D gene (6 bases). Germline-derived CDR1 and CDR2 are MNHEY and SVGAGI. The CDR3 has 16 amino acids. Between the trimmed V and J ends, which lost 0 bases and 5 bases, there was a span of 17 bases.

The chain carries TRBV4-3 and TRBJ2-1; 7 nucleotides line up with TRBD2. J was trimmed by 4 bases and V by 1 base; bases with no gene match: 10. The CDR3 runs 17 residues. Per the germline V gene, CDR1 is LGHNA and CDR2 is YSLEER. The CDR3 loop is CASSQAWREQLYNEQFF. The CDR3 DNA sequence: TGCGCCAGCAGCCAAGCCTGGCGGGAGCAGTTGTACAATGAGCAGTTCTTC.

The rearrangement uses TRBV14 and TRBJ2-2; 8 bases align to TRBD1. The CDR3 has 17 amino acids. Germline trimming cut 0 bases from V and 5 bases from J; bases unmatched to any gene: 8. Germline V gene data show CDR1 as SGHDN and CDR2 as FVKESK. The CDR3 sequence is CASSQDRGTGLTGELFF. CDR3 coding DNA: TGTGCCAGCAGCCAAGATAGAGGGACAGGATTAACCGGGGAGCTGTTTTTT.

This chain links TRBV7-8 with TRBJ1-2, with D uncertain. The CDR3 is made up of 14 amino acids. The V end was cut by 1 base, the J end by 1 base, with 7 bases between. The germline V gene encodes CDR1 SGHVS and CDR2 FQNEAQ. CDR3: CASSLDSYNYGYTF. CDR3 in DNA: TGTGCCAGCAGCTTAGACAGTTATAACTATGGCTACACCTTC.

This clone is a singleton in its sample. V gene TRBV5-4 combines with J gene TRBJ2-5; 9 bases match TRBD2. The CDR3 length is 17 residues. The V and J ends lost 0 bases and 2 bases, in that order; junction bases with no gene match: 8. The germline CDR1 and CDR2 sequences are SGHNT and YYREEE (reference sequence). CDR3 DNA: TGTGCCAGCAGCTTGGATGGAGGAGCGGGAGGACAAGAGACCCAGTACTTC. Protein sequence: CASSLDGGAGGQETQYF.

The CDR3 nucleotides are TGTGCCAGTAGCCCATACCAGACAGGGATCGCTGAAGCTTTCTTT. It specifies CASSPYQTGIAEAFF. V is TRBV19 and J is TRBJ1-1; the match to TRBD1 covers 7 bases. The germline gives CDR1 LNHDA, CDR2 SQIVND (reference sequence). J gave up 6 bases and V 6 bases, and 13 bases lay outside the gene matches. The CDR3 extends over 15 amino acids.

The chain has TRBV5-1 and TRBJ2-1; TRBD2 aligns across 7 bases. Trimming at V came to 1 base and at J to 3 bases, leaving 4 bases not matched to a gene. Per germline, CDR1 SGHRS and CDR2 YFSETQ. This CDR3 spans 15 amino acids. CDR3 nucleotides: TGCGCCAGCAGCTTGATCTCTAGCGGCTACAATGAGCAGTTCTTC. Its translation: CASSLISSGYNEQFF.

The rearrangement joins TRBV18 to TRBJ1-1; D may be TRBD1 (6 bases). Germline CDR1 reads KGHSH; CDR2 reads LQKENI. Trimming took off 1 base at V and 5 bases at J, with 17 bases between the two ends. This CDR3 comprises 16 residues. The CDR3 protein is CASSPQNFRGPTEAFF. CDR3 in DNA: TGTGCCAGCTCACCACAAAATTTCAGGGGCCCAACTGAAGCTTTCTTT.

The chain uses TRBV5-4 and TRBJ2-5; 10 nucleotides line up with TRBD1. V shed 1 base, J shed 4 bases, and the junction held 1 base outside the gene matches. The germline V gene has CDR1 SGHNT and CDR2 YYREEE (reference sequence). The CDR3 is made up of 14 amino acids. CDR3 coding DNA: TGTGCCAGCAGCTTGAGACAGGGGGCAGAGACCCAGTACTTC. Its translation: CASSLRQGAETQYF.

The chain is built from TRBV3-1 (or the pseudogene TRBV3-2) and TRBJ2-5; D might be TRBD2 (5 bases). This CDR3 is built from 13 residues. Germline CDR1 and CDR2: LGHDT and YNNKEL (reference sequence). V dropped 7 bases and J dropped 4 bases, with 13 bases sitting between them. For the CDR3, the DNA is TGTGCCAGCACCGAGGGCCAGCGAGAGACCCAGTACTTC. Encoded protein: CASTEGQRETQYF.

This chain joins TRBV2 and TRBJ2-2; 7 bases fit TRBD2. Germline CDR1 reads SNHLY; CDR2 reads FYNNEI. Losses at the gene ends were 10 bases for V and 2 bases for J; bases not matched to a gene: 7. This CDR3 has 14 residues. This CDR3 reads CATREVRNTGELFF. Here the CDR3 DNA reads TGTGCCACCCGGGAGGTCCGAAACACCGGGGAGCTGTTTTTT.